These T cell receptor beta chains were read from a single sample in a study of T cell responses to AZD1222 COVID-19 vaccine. This table comes from immunoSEQ multiplex PCR, and its TCRdb copy is limited to in-frame clones, with some not included. This sample has approximately 160,000 clones, with approximately 94% found just once. The sample was peripheral blood, taken 28 days after the second AZD1222 dose. These receptors were obtained from an adult who received the AZD1222 COVID-19 vaccine. Each CDR3 is given with its conserved first and last residue.

V,J,CDR3
TRBV27,TRBJ2-7,CASSLEAGRVRYEQYF
TRBV6-1,TRBJ2-1,CASSVIAGGPYNEQFF
TRBV5-1,TRBJ1-2,CASSLSLTYGYTF
TRBV6-5,TRBJ1-1,CACDRDRGNTEAFF
TRBV2,TRBJ2-5,CATTQLLTQYF
TRBV28,TRBJ1-3,CASSPHPTGFRSGNTIYF
TRBV6-5,TRBJ1-3,CASRGGHTGNTIYF
TRBV5-8,TRBJ1-5,CASSPWDSHQPQHF
TRBV28,TRBJ1-4,CASSFLRGEKLFF
TRBV15,TRBJ1-5,CATSRAIGLNNQPQHF
TRBV7-9,TRBJ1-3,CASSLTGGTSGNTIYF